This T cell receptor (beta chain) was recorded in a study of Ad26.COV2.S vaccination and SARS-CoV-2 variants. The protocol was immunoSEQ multiplex PCR, while the TCRdb copy is restricted to in-frame clones and leaves out a portion. The sample carries about 400,000 clones, about 89% recorded once. As to treatment: some 19 received Ad26.COV2.S at low or high dose, single or two shots; several received placebo; per-sample allocation not given. Day 63 after the first injection of vaccine or placebo was the sampling time. This receptor was taken from a person aged 18-65 years who received the Ad26.COV2.S COVID-19 vaccine or a placebo. Here the sequenced sample was peripheral blood, taken in a trial of Ad26.COV2.S vaccine versus placebo.

CDR3 residues: CASSLDGMSEAFF. The CDR3 coding sequence is TGCGCCAGCAGCTTGGACGGAATGTCTGAAGCTTTCTTT. V usage is TRBV5-1 and J usage is TRBJ1-1; D not certain. The germline V gene has CDR1 SGHRS and CDR2 YFSETQ. V gave up 0 bases and J gave up 6 bases, with 9 bases separating them. The CDR3 is 13 amino acids.